This T cell receptor (beta chain) stems from a study of T cells in Graves' hyperthyroidism and ophthalmopathy. Study observations and caveats: Stable hyperthyroidism and ophthalmopathy were separated using 13 V-J signatures. The model made its ophthalmopathy prediction, and onset followed a median about 6.8 months later. Blood held most thyroid clonotypes expanded above 0.001 frequency.

Amplified TCR beta CDR3 regions derived from RNA transcripts. The HTBI set primed first-round TCR CDR3 RT-PCR. From the multiplex PCR reads, TCRdb called clonotypes with MiXCR, one entry per CDR3 protein. This sample has roughly 510,000 distinct CDR3 sequences, with around 43% found just once. This clonotype has at least ten counts. What it binds is unknown. V was shortened by 4 bases and J by 6 bases, with 13 bases between the two germline ends. This CDR3 contains 13 residues. Germline-derived CDR1 and CDR2 are SGHRS and YFSETQ. Exclusion of patients followed from uncontrolled infection, other autoimmune disease, pregnancy or lactation.

Sample: peripheral blood or thyroid tissue (not recorded which). This TCR came from an adult woman with Graves' disease, either hyperthyroidism or ophthalmopathy (not recorded which). V and J are TRBV5-1 and TRBJ1-1, with D possibly being TRBD1 (6 bases). Written as DNA, the CDR3 is TGCGCCAGCAGCCCAAGGGGGGGACCTGAAGCTTTCTTT. This translates into CASSPRGGPEAFF.